A single sample gave rise to the 12 T cell receptor beta chains below, sequenced in a study of CD8 T cells in Susac syndrome. An input of roughly 0.5 to 1 ug of RNA was subjected to reverse transcription using random hexamers. Each CDR3 protein gets one entry after TCRdb re-called the immunoSEQ multiplex PCR reads with MiXCR. Among about 200,000 distinct CDR3 sequences listed, 95% were seen once. Sequenced: CD4+ T cells from PBMCs. These receptors all stem from a human donor in good health.

The chain combines TRBV20-1 with TRBJ1-1; no reliable D call. This CDR3 has 16 amino acids. Deletions cut 0 bases from V and 8 bases from J, with 22 bases between. CDR1 and CDR2 (germline): DFQATT, SNEGSKA (reference sequence). CDR3 region: CSARDRSGLPRREAFF. Written as DNA, the CDR3 is TGCAGTGCTAGAGATCGTTCAGGCCTCCCAAGACGAGAAGCTTTCTTT.

This clonotype was observed a single time. The chain carries TRBV9 and TRBJ2-7; D might be TRBD2 (5 bases). CDR3 length: 18 residues. CDR1 is SGDLS, CDR2 YYNGEE, per germline. Trimming stripped 0 bases from V and 3 bases from J, with 22 bases between. CDR3 sequence: CASSVGFRTDESLYEQYF. The CDR3 DNA reads TGTGCCAGCAGCGTAGGTTTTCGGACTGACGAGAGCCTCTACGAGCAGTACTTC.

The gene calls are TRBV25-1 and TRBJ1-5; 7 nucleotides align to TRBD1. The CDR3 extends over 14 amino acids. Germline CDR1 and CDR2: MGHDK and SYGVNS. The V and J ends lost 5 bases and 6 bases, in that order; junction bases with no gene match: 7. CDR3 residues: CASSPQQGTQPQHF. The CDR3 DNA follows: TGTGCCAGCAGTCCACAACAGGGGACTCAGCCCCAGCATTTT.

The chain recombines TRBV19 with TRBJ2-5, with 8 bases identical to TRBD1. The CDR3 has 14 amino acids. Germline V lookup: CDR1 LNHDA, CDR2 SQIVND (reference sequence). Trimming at V came to 8 bases and at J to 5 bases, leaving 10 bases not matched to a gene. CDR3 region: CASLDRVVRETQYF. CDR3 sequence (DNA): TGTGCCAGTTTGGACAGGGTGGTACGCGAGACCCAGTACTTC. Looking up the rest from reference TRBV19 and TRBJ2-5 gives the full variable domain: DGGITQSPKYLFRKEGQNVTLSCEQNLNHDAMYWYRQDPGQGLRLIYYSQIVNDFQKGDIAEGYSVSREKKESFPLTVTSAQKNPTAFYLCASLDRVVRETQYFGPGTRLLVL.

The chain recombines TRBV20-1 with TRBJ2-7; 9 nucleotides line up with TRBD2. Germline CDR1 is DFQATT and CDR2 is SNEGSKA (reference sequence). V dropped 6 bases and J dropped 2; count of bases not matched to a gene: 8. The CDR3 length is 14 residues. CDR3 sequence (DNA): TGCAGTGCGGCCGGGACTAGCCGTGCCTACGAGCAGTACGTC. It encodes CSAAGTSRAYEQYV.

This chain links TRBV12-3 or TRBV12-4 with TRBJ2-1; no clear D gene. This CDR3 has 14 residues. V was cut by 6 bases and J by 7 bases, with 16 bases left in between. CDR3 protein: CASSRPPIINEQFF. Written as DNA, the CDR3 is TGTGCCAGCAGCCGTCCCCCCATTATTAATGAGCAGTTCTTC.

The V call is TRBV20-1, the J call TRBJ1-5; D uncertain. Germline V gene sequence: CDR1 DFQATT, CDR2 SNEGSKA (reference sequence). The V end lost 0 bases, the J end lost 0 bases, and 12 bases lay between the germline ends. This CDR3 comprises 16 residues. CDR3 nucleotide sequence: TGCAGTGCTAGAGATCGGATTGGGTATAGCAATCAGCCCCAGCATTTT. Protein product: CSARDRIGYSNQPQHF.

This clonotype was observed once. The chain employs TRBV20-1 and TRBJ1-5; D may be TRBD1 (5 bases). The CDR3 totals 16 residues. Trimming stripped 2 bases from V and 0 bases from J, with 14 bases between. Germline lookup yields CDR1 DFQATT and CDR2 SNEGSKA (reference sequence). This CDR3 reads CSARTKWGGSNQPQHF. For the CDR3, the DNA is TGCAGTGCTAGAACTAAATGGGGGGGTAGCAATCAGCCCCAGCATTTT.

The genes are TRBV6-2 or TRBV6-3 and TRBJ2-7; 7 bases map to TRBD1. The CDR3 runs 14 residues. V dropped 5 bases and J dropped 9; count of bases not matched to a gene: 13. In germline, CDR1 is MNHEY, CDR2 SVGEGT. CDR3 region: CASSPTGTVIGQYF. The CDR3 coding sequence is TGTGCCAGCAGTCCAACCGGGACAGTGATCGGGCAGTACTTC.

The chain's CDR3 is CASSVPSPEQGGDRETQYF. CDR3 nucleotides: TGTGCCAGCAGTGTTCCGTCACCGGAACAGGGAGGCGATAGGGAGACCCAGTACTTC. This chain links TRBV2 with TRBJ2-5; either TRBD1 or TRBD2 may supply D (6 bases each). Germline CDR1 SNHLY, CDR2 FYNNEI. The CDR3 loop spans 19 amino acids. V was trimmed by 4 bases and J by 5 bases, leaving 29 bases between them.

This clonotype was picked up a small number of times. This rearrangement joins TRBV4-3 to TRBJ2-3; no definite D call. This CDR3 region has 16 residues. Trimming cost V 2 bases and J 0 bases, with 12 bases left between them. Germline-derived CDR1 and CDR2 are LGHNA and YSLEER. CDR3 amino acids: CASSQSHSTSTDTQYF. The DNA for the CDR3 is TGCGCCAGCAGCCAAAGTCACTCTACTAGCACAGATACGCAGTATTTT.

The chain recombines TRBV27 with TRBJ2-7, with D unresolved. CDR3 length: 13 amino acids. V lost 4 bases, J lost 5 bases, and 12 bases lay in between. Germline V gene sequence: CDR1 MNHEY, CDR2 SMNVEV (reference sequence). The CDR3 coding sequence is TGTGCCAGCAGTTCTCTCGGACGGCACGAGCAGTACTTC. The encoded protein is CASSSLGRHEQYF.